The entry below gives a single T cell receptor (beta chain) sequence along with its context. Its antigen is still unknown. The CDR3 is cut off 3 residues early in the read; its end comes from the germline J gene. Repertoires were generated with immunoSEQ multiplex PCR, while TCRdb's copy carries only in-frame clones and drops some. The specimen gives tens of thousands of clones without singletons; the ten biggest hold around 3%. This record belongs to a study of T cell clonality in common variable immunodeficiency. General study findings and limits: Reportedly, TCR beta sequences from common variable immunodeficiency showed fewer deletions and N-nucleotide insertions.

Looked up from germline, CDR1 is KGHSH and CDR2 is LQKENI. V lost 1 base and J lost 8; bases outside the gene matches: 9. The CDR3 is 16 residues long. The receptor's source is a human donor with common variable immunodeficiency. The sample consisted of peripheral blood mononuclear cells. The chain combines TRBV18 with TRBJ2-1; 9 bases align to TRBD2. CDR3 residues: CASSPQSAGGRYEQFF. Partial CDR3 DNA: TGTGCCAGCTCACCACAGAGTGCGGGAGGGCGATATGAG. Complete variable domain (other parts from reference TRBV18 and TRBJ2-1): NAGVMQNPRHLVRRRGQEARLRCSPMKGHSHVYWYRQLPEEGLKFMVYLQKENIIDESGMPKERFSAEFPKEGPSILRIQQVVRGDSAAYFCASSPQSAGGRYEQFFGPGTRLTVL.